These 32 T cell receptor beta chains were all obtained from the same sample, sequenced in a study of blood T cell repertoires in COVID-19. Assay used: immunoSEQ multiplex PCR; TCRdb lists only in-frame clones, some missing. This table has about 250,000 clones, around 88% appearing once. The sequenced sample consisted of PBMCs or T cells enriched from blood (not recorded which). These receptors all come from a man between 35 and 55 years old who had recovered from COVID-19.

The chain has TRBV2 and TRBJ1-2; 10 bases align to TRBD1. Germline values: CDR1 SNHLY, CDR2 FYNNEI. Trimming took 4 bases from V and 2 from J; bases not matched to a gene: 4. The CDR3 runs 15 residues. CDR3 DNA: TGTGCCAGCAGTGTGGGACAGGGGACCAACTATGGCTACACCTTC. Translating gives CASSVGQGTNYGYTF. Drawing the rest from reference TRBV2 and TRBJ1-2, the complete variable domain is EPEVTQTPSHQVTQMGQEVILRCVPISNHLYFYWYRQILGQKVEFLVSFYNNEISEKSEIFDDQFSVERPDGSNFTLKIRSTKLEDSAMYFCASSVGQGTNYGYTFGSGTRLTVV.

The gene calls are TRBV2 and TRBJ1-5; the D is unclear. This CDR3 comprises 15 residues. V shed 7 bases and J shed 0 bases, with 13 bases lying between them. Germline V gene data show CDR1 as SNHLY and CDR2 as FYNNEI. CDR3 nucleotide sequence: TGTGCCAGCAATATCGCAGACTATAGCAATCAGCCCCAGCATTTT. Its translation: CASNIADYSNQPQHF.

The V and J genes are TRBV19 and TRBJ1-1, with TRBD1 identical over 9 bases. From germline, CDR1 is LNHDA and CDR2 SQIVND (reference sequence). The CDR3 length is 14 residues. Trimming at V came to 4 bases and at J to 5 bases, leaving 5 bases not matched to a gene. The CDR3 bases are TGTGCCAGTAGTAGGGACAGGGCGGGTACTGAAGCTTTCTTT. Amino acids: CASSRDRAGTEAFF.

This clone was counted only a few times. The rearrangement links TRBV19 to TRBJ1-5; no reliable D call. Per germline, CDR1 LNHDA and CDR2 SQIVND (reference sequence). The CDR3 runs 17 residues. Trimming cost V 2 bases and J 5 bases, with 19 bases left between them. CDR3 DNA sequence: TGTGCCAGTAGTATAACTTCGTCGAACAGCAAGGATCAGCCCCAGCATTTT. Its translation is CASSITSSNSKDQPQHF.

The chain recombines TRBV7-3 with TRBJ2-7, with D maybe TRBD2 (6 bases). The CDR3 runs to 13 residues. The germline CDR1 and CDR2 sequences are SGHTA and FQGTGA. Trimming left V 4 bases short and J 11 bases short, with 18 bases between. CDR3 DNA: TGTGCCAGCAGCTCTTGGATGGCGGGACCAAAGTACTTC. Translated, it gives CASSSWMAGPKYF.

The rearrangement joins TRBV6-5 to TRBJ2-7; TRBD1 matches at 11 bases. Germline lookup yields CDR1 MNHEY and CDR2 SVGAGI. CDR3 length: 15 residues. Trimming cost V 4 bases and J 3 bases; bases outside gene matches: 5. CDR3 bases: TGTGCCAGCAGTTCTCCCGGGACAGGGGGCTACGAGCAGTACTTC. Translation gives CASSSPGTGGYEQYF.

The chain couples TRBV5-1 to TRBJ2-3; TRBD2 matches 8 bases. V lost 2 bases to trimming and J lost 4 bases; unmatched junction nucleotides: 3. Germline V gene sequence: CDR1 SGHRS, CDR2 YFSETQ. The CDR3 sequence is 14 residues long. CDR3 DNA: TGCGCCAGCAGCTTACAGCGGGGGCCAGATACGCAGTATTTT. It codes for CASSLQRGPDTQYF.

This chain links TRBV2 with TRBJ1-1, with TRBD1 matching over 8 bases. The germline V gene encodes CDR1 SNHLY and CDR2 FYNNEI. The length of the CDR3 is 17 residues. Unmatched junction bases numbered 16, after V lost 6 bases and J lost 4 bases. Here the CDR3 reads CASSGDRGGFSPTEAFF. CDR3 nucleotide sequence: TGTGCCAGCAGCGGAGACAGGGGTGGATTTAGTCCCACTGAAGCTTTCTTT.

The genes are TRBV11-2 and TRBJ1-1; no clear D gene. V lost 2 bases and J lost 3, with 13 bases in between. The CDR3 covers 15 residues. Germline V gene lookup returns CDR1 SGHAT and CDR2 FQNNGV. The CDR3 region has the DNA TGTGCCAGCAGCTTACGGGTGGGTTGGGACACTGAAGCTTTCTTT. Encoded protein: CASSLRVGWDTEAFF.

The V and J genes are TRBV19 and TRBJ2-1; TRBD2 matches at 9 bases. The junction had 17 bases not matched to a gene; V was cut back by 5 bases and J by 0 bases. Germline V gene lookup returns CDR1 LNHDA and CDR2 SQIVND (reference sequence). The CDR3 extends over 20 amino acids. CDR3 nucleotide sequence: TGTGCCAGTAGTTCCTCTAGCGGGAAATGGAGCGGGAGCTCCTACAATGAGCAGTTCTTC. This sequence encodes CASSSSSGKWSGSSYNEQFF.

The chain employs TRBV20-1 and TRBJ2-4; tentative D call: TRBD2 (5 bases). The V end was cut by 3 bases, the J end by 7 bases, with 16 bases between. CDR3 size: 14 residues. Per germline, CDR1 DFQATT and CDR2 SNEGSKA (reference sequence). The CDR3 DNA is TGCAGTGCTAGTCCCCCAGCAAGAGGGAACATTCAGTACTTC. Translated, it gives CSASPPARGNIQYF.

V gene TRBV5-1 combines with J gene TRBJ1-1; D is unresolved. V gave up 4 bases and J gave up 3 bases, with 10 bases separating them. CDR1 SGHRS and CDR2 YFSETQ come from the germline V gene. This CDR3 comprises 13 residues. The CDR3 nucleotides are TGCGCCAGCAGCGCGGCGGTGGACACTGAAGCTTTCTTT. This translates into CASSAAVDTEAFF.

The CDR3 DNA follows: TGTGCCAGCAGTTCACCGGGACAGTACTACGAGCAGTACTTC. This sequence encodes CASSSPGQYYEQYF. V usage is TRBV28 and J usage is TRBJ2-7; 7 bases line up with TRBD1. The CDR3 spans 14 residues. The V gene end was trimmed by 4 bases and the J gene end by 3 bases; junction bases not matched to a gene: 6. Germline CDR1 is MDHEN and CDR2 is SYDVKM.

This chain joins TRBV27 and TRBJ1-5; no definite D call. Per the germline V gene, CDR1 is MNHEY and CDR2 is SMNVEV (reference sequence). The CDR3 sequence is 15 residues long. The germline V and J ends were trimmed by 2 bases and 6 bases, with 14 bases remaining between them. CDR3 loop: CASSLNSGVAQPQHF. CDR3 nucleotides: TGTGCCAGCAGTTTAAATTCCGGGGTCGCTCAGCCCCAGCATTTT.

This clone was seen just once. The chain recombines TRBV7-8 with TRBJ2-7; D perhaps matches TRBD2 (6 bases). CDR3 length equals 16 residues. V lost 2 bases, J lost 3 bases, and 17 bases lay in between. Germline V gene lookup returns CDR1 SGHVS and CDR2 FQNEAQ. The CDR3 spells CASSLMGRDLLYEQYF. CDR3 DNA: TGTGCCAGCAGCTTAATGGGGCGGGACCTCCTCTACGAGCAGTACTTC.

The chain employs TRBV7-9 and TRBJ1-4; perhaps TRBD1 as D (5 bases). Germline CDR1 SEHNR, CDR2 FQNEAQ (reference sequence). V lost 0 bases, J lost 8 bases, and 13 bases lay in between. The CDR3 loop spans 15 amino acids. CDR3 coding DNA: TGTGCCAGCAGCTTAGCCAGGGCCCCTGGGGAAAAACTGTTTTTT. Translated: CASSLARAPGEKLFF.

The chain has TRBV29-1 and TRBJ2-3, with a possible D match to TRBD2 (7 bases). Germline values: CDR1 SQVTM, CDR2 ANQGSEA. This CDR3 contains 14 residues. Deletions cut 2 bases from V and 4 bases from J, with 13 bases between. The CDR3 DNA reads TGCAGCGTTGAAAAAGGGGGGAGGGCAGATACGCAGTATTTT. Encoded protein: CSVEKGGRADTQYF.

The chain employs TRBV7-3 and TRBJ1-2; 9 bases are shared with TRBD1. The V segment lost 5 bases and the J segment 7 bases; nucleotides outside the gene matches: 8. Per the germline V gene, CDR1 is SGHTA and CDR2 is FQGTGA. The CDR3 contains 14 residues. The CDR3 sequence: CASSPDRGESGYTF. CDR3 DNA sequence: TGTGCCAGCAGCCCGGACAGGGGAGAGTCTGGCTACACCTTC.

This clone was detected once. The CDR3 DNA reads as TGTGCCAGCAGCGTTGGACTAGACCCTCCCTACGAGCAGTACTTC. Translated, it gives CASSVGLDPPYEQYF. The J gene is TRBJ2-7, the V gene TRBV9, with 7 nucleotides matching TRBD2. Germline CDR1 is SGDLS and CDR2 is YYNGEE. J lost 2 bases, V lost 2 bases, and 7 bases had no gene match. The CDR3 extends over 15 amino acids.

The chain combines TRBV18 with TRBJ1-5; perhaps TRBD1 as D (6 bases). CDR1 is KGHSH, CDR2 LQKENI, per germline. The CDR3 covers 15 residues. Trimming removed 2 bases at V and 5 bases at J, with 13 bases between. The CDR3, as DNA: TGTGCCAGCTCACCAACTGGGGCAGGGGATCAGCCCCAGCATTTT. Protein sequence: CASSPTGAGDQPQHF.

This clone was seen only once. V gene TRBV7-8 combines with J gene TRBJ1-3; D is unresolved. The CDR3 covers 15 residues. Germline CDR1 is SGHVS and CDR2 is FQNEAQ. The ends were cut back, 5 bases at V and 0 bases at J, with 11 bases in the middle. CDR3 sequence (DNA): TGTGCCAGCAGCCGGTCCTCTAGCTCTGGAAACACCATATATTTT. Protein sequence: CASSRSSSSGNTIYF.

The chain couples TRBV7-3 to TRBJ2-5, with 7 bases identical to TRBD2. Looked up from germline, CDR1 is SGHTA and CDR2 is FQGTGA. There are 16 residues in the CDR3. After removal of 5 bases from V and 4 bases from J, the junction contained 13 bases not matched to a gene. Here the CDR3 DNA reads TGTGCCAGCAGCCGAACCGGGACTACCTCGGGAGAGACCCAGTACTTC. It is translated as CASSRTGTTSGETQYF.

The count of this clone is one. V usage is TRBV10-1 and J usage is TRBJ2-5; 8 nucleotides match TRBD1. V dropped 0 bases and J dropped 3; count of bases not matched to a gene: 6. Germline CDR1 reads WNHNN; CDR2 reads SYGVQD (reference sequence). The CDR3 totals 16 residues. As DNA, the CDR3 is TGCGCCAGCAGTGAGTCCCTGGACAGGGCAAAAGAGACCCAGTACTTC. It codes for CASSESLDRAKETQYF.

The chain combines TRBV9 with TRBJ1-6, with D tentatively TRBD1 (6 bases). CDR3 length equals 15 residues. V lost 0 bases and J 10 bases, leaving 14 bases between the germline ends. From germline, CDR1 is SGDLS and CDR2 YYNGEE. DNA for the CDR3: TGTGCCAGCAGCGTAGACAGGGATTCAAGGTCACCCCTCCACTTT. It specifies CASSVDRDSRSPLHF.

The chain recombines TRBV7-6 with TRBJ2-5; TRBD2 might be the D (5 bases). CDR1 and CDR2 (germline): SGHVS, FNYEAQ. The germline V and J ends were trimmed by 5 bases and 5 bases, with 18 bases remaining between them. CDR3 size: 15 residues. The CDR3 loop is CASSPRTGVQETQYF. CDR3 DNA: TGTGCCAGCAGCCCCCGGACCGGGGTACAGGAGACCCAGTACTTC.

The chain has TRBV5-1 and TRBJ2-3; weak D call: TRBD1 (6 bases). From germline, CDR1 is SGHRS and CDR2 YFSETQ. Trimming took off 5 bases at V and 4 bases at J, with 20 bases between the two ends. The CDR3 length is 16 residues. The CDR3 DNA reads TGCGCCAGCAGGGCAGGGGTGTCGTCGGCAGCAGATACGCAGTATTTT. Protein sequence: CASRAGVSSAADTQYF.

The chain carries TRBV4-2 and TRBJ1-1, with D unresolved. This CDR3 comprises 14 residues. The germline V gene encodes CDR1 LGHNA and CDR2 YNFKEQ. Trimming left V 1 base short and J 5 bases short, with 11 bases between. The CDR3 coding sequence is TGTGCCAGCAGCCAAGGGGTGCGGGGTACTGAAGCTTTCTTT. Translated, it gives CASSQGVRGTEAFF.

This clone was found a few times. CDR3 amino acids: CASSLEGGETQYF. The DNA of the CDR3 is TGCGCCAGCAGCCTAGAAGGGGGAGAGACCCAGTACTTC. The chain is built from TRBV4-3 and TRBJ2-5; D is perhaps TRBD1 (6 bases). V lost 4 bases and J 4 bases, leaving 10 bases between the germline ends. Germline V lookup: CDR1 LGHNA, CDR2 YSLEER. The CDR3 length is 13 residues.

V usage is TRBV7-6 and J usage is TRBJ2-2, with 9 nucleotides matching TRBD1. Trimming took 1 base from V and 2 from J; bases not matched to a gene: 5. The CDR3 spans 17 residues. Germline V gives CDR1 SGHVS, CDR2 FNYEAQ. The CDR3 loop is CASSLGDRVTNTGELFF. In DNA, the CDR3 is TGTGCCAGCAGCTTAGGGGACAGGGTAACAAACACCGGGGAGCTGTTTTTT.

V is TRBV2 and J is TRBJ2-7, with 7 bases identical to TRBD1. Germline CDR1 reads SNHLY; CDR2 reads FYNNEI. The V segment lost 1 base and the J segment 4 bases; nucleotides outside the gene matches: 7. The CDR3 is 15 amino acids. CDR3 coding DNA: TGTGCCAGCAGTGAAGGTGGGGACAGCTTATACGAGCAGTACTTC. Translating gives CASSEGGDSLYEQYF.

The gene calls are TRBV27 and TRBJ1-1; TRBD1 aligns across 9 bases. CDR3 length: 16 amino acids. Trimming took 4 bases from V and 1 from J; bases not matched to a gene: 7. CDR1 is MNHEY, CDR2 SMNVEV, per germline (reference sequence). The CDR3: CASSSNGQGRNTEAFF. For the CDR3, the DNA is TGTGCCAGCAGTTCCAATGGACAGGGGAGGAACACTGAAGCTTTCTTT.

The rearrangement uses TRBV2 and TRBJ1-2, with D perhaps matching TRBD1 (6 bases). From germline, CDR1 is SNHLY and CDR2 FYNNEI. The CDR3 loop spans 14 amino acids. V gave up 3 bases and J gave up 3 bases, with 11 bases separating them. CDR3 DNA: TGTGCCAGCAGTGAGTGGGCAGGGGACTATGGCTACACCTTC. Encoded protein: CASSEWAGDYGYTF.